This T cell receptor (beta chain) emerged from a study of cytomegalovirus exposure and HLA in healthy donors. For the study at large: When over 300 donors were genotyped, over 80% of them were found to fall in the Caucasian-associated ancestry cluster.

This PCR relied on a set of 60 Vbeta primers and 13 Jbeta primers. Libraries were prepared by immunoSEQ multiplex PCR; TCRdb keeps only in-frame clonotypes and omits some of them. The table records 100,000 to 150,000 clones, roughly three quarters of them present only once. This clone turned up a few times. V shed 0 bases and J 5 bases; nucleotides not matched to a gene: 6. The CDR3 contains 15 residues. Per the germline V gene, CDR1 is WNHNN and CDR2 is SYGVQD (reference sequence). The chain is built from TRBV10-1 and TRBJ1-1, with 7 nucleotides matching TRBD1. Source material: PBMCs. The TCR sequence derives from an older woman in good health and CMV-seronegative. CDR3 protein: CASSESNRGETEAFF. CDR3 DNA: TGCGCCAGCAGTGAGTCAAACAGGGGAGAGACTGAAGCTTTCTTT.